This TCR beta chain was found in a study of identical twins. Ten or more counts support this clonotype. TCRdb itself ran the 5' RACE reads through MiXCR, one entry per CDR3 protein. The sample consists of some 460,000 distinct CDR3 sequences, more than 13% of them appearing once. There are 15 residues in the CDR3. After removal of 8 bases from V and 7 bases from J, the junction contained 7 bases not matched to a gene. In addition, the sample was reused for a study of yellow fever vaccine responses in identical twins.

Sequencing was done on a sample of CD4+ T cells sorted from blood. The V call is TRBV12-3 or TRBV12-4, the J call TRBJ2-2; 13 bases agree with TRBD2. The source of this sequence is a woman younger than 30 in good health. The CDR3 region is CASSGLAGTGGELFF. In nucleotides, the CDR3 is TGTGCCAGCTCGGGACTAGCGGGGACGGGCGGGGAGCTGTTTTTT.